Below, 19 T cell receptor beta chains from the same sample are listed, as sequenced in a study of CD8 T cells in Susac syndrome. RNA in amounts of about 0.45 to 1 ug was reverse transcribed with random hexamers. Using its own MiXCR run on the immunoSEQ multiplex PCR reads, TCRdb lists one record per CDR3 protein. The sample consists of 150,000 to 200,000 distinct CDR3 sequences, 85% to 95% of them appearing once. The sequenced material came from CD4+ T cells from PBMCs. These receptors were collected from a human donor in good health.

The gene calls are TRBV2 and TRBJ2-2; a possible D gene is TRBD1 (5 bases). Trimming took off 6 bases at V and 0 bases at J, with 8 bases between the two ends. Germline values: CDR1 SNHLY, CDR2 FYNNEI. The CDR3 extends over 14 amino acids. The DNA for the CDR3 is TGTGCCAGCAGGGGGCAACCGAACACCGGGGAGCTGTTTTTT. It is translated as CASRGQPNTGELFF.

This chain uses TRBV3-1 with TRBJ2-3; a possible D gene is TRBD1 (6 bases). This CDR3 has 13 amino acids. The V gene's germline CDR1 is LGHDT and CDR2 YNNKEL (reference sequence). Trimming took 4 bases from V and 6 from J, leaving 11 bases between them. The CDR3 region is CASSPNQGDTQYF. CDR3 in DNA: TGTGCCAGCAGCCCGAACCAGGGGGATACGCAGTATTTT.

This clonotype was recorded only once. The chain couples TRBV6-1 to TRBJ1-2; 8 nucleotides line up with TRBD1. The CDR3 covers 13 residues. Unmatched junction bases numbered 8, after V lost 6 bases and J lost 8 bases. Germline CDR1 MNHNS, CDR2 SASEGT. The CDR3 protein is CASRPDRVYGYTF. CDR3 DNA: TGTGCCAGCAGACCGGACAGGGTTTACGGCTACACCTTC.

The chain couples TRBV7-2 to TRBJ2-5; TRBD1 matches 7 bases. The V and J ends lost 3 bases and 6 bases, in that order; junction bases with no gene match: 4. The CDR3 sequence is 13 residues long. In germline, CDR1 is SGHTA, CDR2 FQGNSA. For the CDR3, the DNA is TGTGCCAGCAGCTTCCGGGACAGACAGACCCAGTACTTC. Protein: CASSFRDRQTQYF. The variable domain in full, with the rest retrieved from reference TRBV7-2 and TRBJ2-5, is GAGVSQSPSNKVTEKGKDVELRCDPISGHTALYWYRQSLGQGLEFLIYFQGNSAPDKSGLPSDRFSAERTGGSVSTLTIQRTQQEDSAVYLCASSFRDRQTQYFGPGTRLLVL.

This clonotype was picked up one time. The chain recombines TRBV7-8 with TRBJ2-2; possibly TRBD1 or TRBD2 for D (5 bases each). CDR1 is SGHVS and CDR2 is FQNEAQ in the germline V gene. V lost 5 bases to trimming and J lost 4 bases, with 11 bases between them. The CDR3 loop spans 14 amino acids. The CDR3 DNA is TGTGCCAGCAGCAGAGGTGGGGGCACCGGGGAGCTGTTTTTT. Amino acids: CASSRGGGTGELFF.

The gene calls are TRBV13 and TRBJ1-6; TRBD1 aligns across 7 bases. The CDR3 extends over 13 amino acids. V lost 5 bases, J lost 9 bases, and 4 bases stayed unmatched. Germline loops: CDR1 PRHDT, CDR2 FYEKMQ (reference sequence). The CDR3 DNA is TGTGCCAGCAGCAAAGACAGGGCTTCACCCCTCCACTTT. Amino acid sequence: CASSKDRASPLHF.

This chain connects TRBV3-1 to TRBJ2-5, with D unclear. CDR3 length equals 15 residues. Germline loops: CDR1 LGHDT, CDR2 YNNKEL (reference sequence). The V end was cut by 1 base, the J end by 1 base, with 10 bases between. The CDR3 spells CASSQVGSLQETQYF. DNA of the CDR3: TGTGCCAGCAGCCAAGTAGGCAGTCTCCAAGAGACCCAGTACTTC.

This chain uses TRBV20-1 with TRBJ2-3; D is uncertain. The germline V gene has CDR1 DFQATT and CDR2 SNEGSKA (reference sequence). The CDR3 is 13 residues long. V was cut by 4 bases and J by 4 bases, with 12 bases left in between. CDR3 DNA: TGCAGTGCTATCCCTAGGGCCGCAGATACGCAGTATTTT. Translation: CSAIPRAADTQYF.

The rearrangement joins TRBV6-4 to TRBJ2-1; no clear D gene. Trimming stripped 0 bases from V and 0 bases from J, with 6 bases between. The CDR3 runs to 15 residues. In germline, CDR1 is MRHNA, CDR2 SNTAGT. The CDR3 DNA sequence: TGTGCCAGCAGTGACTCGCGTATCTCCTACAATGAGCAGTTCTTC. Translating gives CASSDSRISYNEQFF.

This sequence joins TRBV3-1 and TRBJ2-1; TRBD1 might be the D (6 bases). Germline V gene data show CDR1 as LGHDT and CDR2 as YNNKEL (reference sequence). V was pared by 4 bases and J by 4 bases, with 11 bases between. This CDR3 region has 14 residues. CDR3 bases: TGTGCCAGCAGCCGCCGGGACACATACAATGAGCAGTTCTTC. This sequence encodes CASSRRDTYNEQFF.

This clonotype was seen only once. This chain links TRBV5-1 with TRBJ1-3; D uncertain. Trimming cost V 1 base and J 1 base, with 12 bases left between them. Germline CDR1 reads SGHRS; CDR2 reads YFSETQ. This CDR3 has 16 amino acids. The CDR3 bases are TGCGCCAGCAGCTTGCACTCAGGAGGATCTGGAAACACCATATATTTT. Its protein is CASSLHSGGSGNTIYF.

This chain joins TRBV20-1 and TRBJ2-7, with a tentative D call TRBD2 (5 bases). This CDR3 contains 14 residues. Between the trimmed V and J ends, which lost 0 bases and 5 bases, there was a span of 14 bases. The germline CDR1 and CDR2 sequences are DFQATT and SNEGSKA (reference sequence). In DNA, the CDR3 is TGCAGTGCTAGAGATTCTCCGGGGTGGAACGAGCAGTACTTC. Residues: CSARDSPGWNEQYF.

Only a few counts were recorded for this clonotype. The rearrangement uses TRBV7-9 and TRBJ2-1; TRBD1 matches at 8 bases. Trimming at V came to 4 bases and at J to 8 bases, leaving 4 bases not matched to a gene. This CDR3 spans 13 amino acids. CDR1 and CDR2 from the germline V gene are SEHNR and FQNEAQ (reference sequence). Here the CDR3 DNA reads TGTGCCAGCAGCTCTCAGACAGGGGATGAGCAGTTCTTC. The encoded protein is CASSSQTGDEQFF.

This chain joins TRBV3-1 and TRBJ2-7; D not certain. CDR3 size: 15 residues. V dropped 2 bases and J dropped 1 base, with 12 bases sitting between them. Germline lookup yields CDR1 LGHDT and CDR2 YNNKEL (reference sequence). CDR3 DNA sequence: TGTGCCAGCAGCCAAAACAGCCAGGCGTCCTACGAGCAGTACTTC. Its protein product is CASSQNSQASYEQYF.

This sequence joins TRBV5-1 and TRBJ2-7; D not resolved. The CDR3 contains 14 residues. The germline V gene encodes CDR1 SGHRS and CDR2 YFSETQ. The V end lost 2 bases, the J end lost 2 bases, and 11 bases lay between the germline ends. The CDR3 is CASSFLGTTYEQYF. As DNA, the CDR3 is TGCGCCAGCAGCTTCCTGGGTACCACCTACGAGCAGTACTTC.

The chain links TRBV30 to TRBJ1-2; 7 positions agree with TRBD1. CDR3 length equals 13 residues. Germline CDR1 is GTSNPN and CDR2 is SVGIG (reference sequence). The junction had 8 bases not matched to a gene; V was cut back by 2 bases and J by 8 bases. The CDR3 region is CAWSFNTGEGYTF. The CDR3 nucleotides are TGTGCCTGGAGTTTTAATACAGGGGAGGGCTACACCTTC. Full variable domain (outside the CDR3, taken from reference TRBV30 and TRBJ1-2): SQTIHQWPATLVQPVGSPLSLECTVEGTSNPNLYWYRQAAGRGLQLLFYSVGIGQISSEVPQNLSASRPQDRQFILSSKKLLLSDSGFYLCAWSFNTGEGYTFGSGTRLTVV.

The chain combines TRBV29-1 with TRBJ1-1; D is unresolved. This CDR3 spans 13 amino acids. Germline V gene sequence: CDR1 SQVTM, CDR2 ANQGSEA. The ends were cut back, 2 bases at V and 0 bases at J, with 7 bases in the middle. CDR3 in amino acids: CSVEKFLNTEAFF. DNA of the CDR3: TGCAGCGTTGAAAAATTCTTGAACACTGAAGCTTTCTTT.

Written as DNA, the CDR3 is TGCGCCAGCAGCTTGGGACCGGGGCTGTCTGGGGCCAACGTCCTGACTTTC. Its protein is CASSLGPGLSGANVLTF. The chain links TRBV5-1 to TRBJ2-6; either TRBD1 or TRBD2 may supply D (5 bases each). The germline V gene has CDR1 SGHRS and CDR2 YFSETQ. The V and J ends lost 0 bases and 1 base respectively, with 11 bases between them. This CDR3 contains 17 residues.

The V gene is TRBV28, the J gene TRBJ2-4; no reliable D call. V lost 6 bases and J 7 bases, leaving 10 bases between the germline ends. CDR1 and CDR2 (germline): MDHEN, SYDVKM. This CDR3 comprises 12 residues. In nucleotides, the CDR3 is TGTGCCAGCAGCTCAAAATTCAACATTCAGTACTTC. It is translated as CASSSKFNIQYF.